This TCR beta chain derives from a study of T cell clonality in common variable immunodeficiency. CVID and control samples used equivalent genomic DNA input. Assay used: immunoSEQ multiplex PCR; TCRdb lists only in-frame clones, some missing. This table holds 35,000 to 50,000 clones with no singletons; the top ten claim about 0.7%. About this clone itself: What it binds is not known.

Study conclusions and caveats: Fewer TCRbeta clones were shared among CVID subjects than controls. CVID subjects had higher TCRbeta clonality than healthy controls, most marked in about a third.

The sample consisted of peripheral blood mononuclear cells. This TCR was recovered from a person aged 18 to 69 in good health.

CDR3 bases read: TGTGCCAGCAGTTTCTTCCCAGACAATGAC. Translation gives CASSFFPDND. The whole CDR3 region reads CASSFFPDNDYTF. This rearrangement joins TRBV6-2 or TRBV6-3 to TRBJ1-2; D not resolved. The read ends 3 residues before the CDR3 terminus; that terminus is restored from the germline J gene. Germline loops: CDR1 MNHEY, CDR2 SVGEGT. The CDR3 has 13 amino acids.